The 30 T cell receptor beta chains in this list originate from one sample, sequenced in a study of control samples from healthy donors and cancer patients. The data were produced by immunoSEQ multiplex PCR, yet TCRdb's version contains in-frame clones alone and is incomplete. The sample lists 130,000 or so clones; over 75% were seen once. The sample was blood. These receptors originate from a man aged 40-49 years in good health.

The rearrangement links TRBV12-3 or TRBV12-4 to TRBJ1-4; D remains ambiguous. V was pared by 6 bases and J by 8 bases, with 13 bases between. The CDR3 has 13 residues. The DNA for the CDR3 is TGTGCCAGCAGCCCGGTCGGGTGGGAAAAACTGTTTTTT. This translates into CASSPVGWEKLFF.

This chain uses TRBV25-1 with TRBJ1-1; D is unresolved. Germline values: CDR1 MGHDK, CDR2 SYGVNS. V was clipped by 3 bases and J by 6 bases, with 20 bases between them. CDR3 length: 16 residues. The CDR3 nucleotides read TGTGCCAGCAGTGAGATGTCGCCAGTGACGGGTCCTGAAGCTTTCTTT. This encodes CASSEMSPVTGPEAFF.

The CDR3 DNA reads TGTGCCAGCAGCTTTTCGGGACCGATAATGTCACCCCTCCACTTT. Translating it yields CASSFSGPIMSPLHF. The chain combines TRBV6-5 with TRBJ1-6; the D gene is possibly TRBD1 (5 bases). This CDR3 region has 15 residues. Germline-derived CDR1 and CDR2 are MNHEY and SVGAGI. Trimming took 6 bases from V and 10 from J, leaving 19 bases between them.

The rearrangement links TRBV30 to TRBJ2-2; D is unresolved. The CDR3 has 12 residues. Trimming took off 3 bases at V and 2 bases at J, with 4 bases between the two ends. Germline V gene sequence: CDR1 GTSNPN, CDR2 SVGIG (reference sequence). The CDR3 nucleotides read TGTGCCTGGAGGTACAACACCGGGGAGCTGTTTTTT. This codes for CAWRYNTGELFF.

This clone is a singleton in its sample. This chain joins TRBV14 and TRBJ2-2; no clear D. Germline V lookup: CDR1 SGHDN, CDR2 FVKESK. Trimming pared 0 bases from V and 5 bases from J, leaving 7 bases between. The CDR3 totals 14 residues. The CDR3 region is CASSQELGTGELFF. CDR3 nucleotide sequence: TGTGCCAGCAGCCAAGAATTGGGGACCGGGGAGCTGTTTTTT.

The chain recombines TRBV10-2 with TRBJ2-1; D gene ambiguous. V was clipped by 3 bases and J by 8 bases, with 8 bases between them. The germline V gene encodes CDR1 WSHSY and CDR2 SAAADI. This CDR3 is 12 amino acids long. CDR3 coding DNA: TGCGCCAGCAGTGATGTGGGTTATGAGCAGTTCTTC. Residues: CASSDVGYEQFF.

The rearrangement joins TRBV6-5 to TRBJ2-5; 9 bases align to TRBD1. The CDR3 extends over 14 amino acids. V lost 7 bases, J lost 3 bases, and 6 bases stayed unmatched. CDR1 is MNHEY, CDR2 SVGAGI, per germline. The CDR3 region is CASTGGQGKETQYF. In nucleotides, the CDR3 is TGTGCCAGCACTGGGGGACAGGGTAAAGAGACCCAGTACTTC.

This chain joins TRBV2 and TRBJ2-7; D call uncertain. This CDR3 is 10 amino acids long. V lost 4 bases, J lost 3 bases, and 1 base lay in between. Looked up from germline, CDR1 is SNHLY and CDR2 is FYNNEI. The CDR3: CASSVYEQYF. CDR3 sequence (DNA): TGTGCCAGCAGTGTCTACGAGCAGTACTTC.

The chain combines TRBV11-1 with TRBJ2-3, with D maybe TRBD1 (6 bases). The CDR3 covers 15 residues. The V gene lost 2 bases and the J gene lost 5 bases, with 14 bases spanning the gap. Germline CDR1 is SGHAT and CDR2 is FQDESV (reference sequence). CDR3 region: CASSLLAQGKDTQYF. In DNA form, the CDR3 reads TGTGCCAGCAGCTTACTGGCGCAGGGGAAAGATACGCAGTATTTT.

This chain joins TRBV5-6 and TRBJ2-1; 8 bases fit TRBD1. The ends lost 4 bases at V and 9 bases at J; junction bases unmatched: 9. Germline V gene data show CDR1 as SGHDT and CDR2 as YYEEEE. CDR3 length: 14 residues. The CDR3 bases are TGTGCCAGCAGCCTTGGACAGGGAGCCGGTGAGCAGTTCTTC. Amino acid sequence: CASSLGQGAGEQFF.

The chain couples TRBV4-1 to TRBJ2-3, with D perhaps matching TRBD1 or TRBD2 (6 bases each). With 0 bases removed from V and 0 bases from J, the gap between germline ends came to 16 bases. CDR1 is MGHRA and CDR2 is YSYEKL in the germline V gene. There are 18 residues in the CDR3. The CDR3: CASSQEGGNLGSTDTQYF. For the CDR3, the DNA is TGCGCCAGCAGCCAAGAGGGGGGCAACCTTGGGAGCACAGATACGCAGTATTTT.

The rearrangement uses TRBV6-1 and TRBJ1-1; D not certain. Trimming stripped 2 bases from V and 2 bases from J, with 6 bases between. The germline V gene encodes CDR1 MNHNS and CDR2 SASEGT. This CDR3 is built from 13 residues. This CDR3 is CASSESPNTEAFF. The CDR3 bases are TGTGCCAGCAGTGAAAGCCCCAACACTGAAGCTTTCTTT.

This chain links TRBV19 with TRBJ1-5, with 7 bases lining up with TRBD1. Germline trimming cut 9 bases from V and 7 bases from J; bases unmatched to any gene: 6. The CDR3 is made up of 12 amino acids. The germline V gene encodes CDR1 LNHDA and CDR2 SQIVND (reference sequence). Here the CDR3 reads CASRQGRQPQHF. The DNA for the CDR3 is TGTGCCAGCCGACAGGGTCGGCAGCCCCAGCATTTT.

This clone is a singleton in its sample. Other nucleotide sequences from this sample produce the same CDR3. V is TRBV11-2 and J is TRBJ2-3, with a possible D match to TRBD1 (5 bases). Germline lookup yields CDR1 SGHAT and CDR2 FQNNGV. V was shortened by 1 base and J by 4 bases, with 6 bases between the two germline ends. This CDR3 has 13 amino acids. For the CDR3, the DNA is TGTGCCAGCAGCTTAGCAGGGTCAGATACGCAGTATTTT. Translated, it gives CASSLAGSDTQYF.

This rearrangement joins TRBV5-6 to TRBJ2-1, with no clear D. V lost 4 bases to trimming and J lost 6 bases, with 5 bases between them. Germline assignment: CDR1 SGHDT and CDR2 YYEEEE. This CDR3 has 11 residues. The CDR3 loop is CASSTANEQFF. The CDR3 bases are TGTGCCAGCAGCACAGCCAATGAGCAGTTCTTC.

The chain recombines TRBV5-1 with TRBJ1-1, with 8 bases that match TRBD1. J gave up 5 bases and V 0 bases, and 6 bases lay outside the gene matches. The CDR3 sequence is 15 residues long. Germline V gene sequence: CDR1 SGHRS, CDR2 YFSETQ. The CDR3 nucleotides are TGCGCCAGCAGCTTGGGAACAGGGGGATGGACTGAAGCTTTCTTT. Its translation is CASSLGTGGWTEAFF.

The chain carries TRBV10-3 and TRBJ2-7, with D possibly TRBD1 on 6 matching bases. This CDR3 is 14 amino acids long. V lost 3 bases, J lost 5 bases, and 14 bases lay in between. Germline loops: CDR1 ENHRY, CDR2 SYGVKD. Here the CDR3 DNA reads TGTGCCATCAGTGAAAAGGGCAGGGACAACGAGCAGTACTTC. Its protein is CAISEKGRDNEQYF.

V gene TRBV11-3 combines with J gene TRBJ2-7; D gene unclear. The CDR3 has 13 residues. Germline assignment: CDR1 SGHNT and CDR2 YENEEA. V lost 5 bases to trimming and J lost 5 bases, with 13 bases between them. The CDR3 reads CASSREIGDEQYF. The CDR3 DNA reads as TGTGCCAGCAGCAGAGAGATCGGAGACGAGCAGTACTTC.

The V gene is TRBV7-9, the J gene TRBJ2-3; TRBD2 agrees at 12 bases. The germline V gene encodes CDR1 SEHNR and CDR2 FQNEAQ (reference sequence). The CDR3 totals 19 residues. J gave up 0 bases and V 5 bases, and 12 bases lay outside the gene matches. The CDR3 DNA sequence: TGTGCCAGCAGCCGCAACCTAGCGGGGGGGCCCTCCAGCACAGATACGCAGTATTTT. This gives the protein CASSRNLAGGPSSTDTQYF.

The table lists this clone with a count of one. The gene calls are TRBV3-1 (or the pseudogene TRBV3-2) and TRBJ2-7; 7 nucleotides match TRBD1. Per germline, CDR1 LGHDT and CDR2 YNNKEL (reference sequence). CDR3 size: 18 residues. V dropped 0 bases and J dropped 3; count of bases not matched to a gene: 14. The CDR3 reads CASSQEAGGVSLIYEQYF. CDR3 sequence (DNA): TGTGCCAGCAGCCAAGAGGCAGGGGGAGTTAGTTTGATCTACGAGCAGTACTTC.

This CDR3 is CAGNRGSHEQYF. The CDR3 nucleotides read TGTGCCGGCAACAGGGGGTCCCACGAGCAGTACTTC. The gene calls are TRBV5-5 and TRBJ2-7; the match to TRBD1 covers 8 bases. The trim removed 10 bases at V and 5 bases at J, leaving 8 bases unmatched. Germline CDR1 and CDR2: SGHKS and YYEKEE (reference sequence). The length of the CDR3 is 12 residues.

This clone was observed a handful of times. The CDR3 is CASSSQGLAVYNEQFF. CDR3 DNA: TGTGCCAGCAGTTCCCAGGGTTTGGCCGTCTACAATGAGCAGTTCTTC. The chain couples TRBV6-2 or TRBV6-3 to TRBJ2-1; a possible D gene is TRBD1 (5 bases). V lost 4 bases, J lost 3 bases, and 16 bases lay in between. Per the germline V gene, CDR1 is MNHEY and CDR2 is SVGEGT. The CDR3 is 16 amino acids.

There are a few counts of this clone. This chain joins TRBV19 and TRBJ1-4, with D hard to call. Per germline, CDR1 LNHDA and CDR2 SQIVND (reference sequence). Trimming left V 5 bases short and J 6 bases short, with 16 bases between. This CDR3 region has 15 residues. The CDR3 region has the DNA TGTGCCAGTAGTGCAACACCGTACCCAGATGAAAAACTGTTTTTT. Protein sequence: CASSATPYPDEKLFF.

The CDR3 loop is CASSVYPLAAEGDEQYF. The DNA for the CDR3 is TGTGCCAGCAGCGTATACCCTCTAGCGGCAGAAGGAGACGAGCAGTACTTC. This chain connects TRBV9 to TRBJ2-7, with 7 nucleotides matching TRBD2. Germline V gene sequence: CDR1 SGDLS, CDR2 YYNGEE. The CDR3 contains 17 residues. J was trimmed by 5 bases and V by 1 base; bases with no gene match: 15.

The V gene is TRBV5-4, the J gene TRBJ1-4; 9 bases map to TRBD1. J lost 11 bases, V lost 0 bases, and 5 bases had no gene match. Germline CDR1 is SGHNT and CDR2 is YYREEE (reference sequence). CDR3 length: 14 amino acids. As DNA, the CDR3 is TGTGCCAGCAGCTTGGGGGACAGGGCTGGGAAACTGTTTTTT. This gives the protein CASSLGDRAGKLFF. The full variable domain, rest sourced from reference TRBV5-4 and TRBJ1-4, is ETGVTQSPTHLIKTRGQQVTLRCSSQSGHNTVSWYQQALGQGPQFIFQYYREEENGRGNFPPRFSGLQFPNYSSELNVNALELDDSALYLCASSLGDRAGKLFFGSGTQLSVL.

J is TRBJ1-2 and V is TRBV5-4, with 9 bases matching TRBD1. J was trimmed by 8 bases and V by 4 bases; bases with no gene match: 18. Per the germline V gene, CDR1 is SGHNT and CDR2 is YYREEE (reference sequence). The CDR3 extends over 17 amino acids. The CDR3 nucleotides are TGTGCCAGCAGCCGGGACAGGACAGGGGCATTTTTCTTGGGCTACACCTTC. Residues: CASSRDRTGAFFLGYTF.

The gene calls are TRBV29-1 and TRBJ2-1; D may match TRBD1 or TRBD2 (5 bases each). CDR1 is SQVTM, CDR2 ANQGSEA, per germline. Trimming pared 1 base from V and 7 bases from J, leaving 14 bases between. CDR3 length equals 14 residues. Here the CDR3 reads CSVEGRTRGNEQFF. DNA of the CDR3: TGCAGCGTTGAAGGAAGGACACGGGGTAATGAGCAGTTCTTC.

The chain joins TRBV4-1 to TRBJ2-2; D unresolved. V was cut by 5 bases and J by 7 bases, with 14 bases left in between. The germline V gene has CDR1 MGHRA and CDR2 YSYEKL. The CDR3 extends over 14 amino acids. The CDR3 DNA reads TGCGCCAGCAGCTCCACGAGTGGGGTCGGGGAGCTGTTTTTT. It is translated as CASSSTSGVGELFF.

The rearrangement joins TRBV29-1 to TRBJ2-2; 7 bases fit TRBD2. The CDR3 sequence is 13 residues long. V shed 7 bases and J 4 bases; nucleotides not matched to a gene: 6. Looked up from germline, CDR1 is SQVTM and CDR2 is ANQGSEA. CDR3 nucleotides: TGCAGCGCATCTTGGGGGGGCACCGGGGAGCTGTTTTTT. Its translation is CSASWGGTGELFF.

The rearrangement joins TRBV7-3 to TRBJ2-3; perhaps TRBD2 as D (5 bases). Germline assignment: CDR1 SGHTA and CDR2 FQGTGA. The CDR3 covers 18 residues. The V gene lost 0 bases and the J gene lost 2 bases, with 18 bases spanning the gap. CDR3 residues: CASSLTNTGKGPTDTQYF. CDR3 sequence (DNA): TGTGCCAGCAGCTTAACGAACACGGGGAAGGGCCCCACAGATACGCAGTATTTT. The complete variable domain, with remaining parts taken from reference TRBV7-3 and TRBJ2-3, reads GAGVSQTPSNKVTEKGKYVELRCDPISGHTALYWYRQSLGQGPEFLIYFQGTGAADDSGLPNDRFFAVRPEGSVSTLKIQRTERGDSAVYLCASSLTNTGKGPTDTQYFGPGTRLTVL.